The 17 T cell receptor beta chains in this list originate from one sample, sequenced in a study of early T cells in non-severe SARS-CoV-2 infection. Using its own MiXCR run on the 5' RACE reads, TCRdb lists one record per CDR3 protein. The sample contains 55,000 to 80,000 distinct CDR3 sequences, under 14% of which appear only once. What was sequenced was whole blood. The source of these receptors is an adult who was a healthcare worker with PCR-confirmed SARS-CoV-2 infection or an uninfected control (not recorded which).

This clonotype was seen at least ten times. The chain is built from TRBV5-1 and TRBJ1-1; TRBD1 is a possible D gene (6 bases). Germline CDR1 reads SGHRS; CDR2 reads YFSETQ. V was clipped by 2 bases and J by 5 bases, with 10 bases between them. This CDR3 is 13 amino acids long. CDR3 in DNA: TGCGCCAGCAGCTTACAGGGCCCGACTGAAGCTTTCTTT. Its protein product is CASSLQGPTEAFF.

This clonotype turned up a few times. The chain couples TRBV7-9 to TRBJ2-7; D gene ambiguous. Germline V gives CDR1 SEHNR, CDR2 FQNEAQ (reference sequence). CDR3 size: 12 residues. Trimming shortened V by 5 bases and J by 6 bases, and 11 bases separated the two germline ends. The CDR3 reads CASSPTSLEQYF. In nucleotides, the CDR3 is TGTGCCAGCAGCCCAACCTCTCTCGAGCAGTACTTC.

In its sample, this clonotype was seen many times. CDR3 amino acids: CASSREDSLNTEAFF. Here the CDR3 DNA reads TGCGCCAGCAGCCGTGAGGACAGCTTGAACACTGAAGCTTTCTTT. The rearrangement joins TRBV5-1 to TRBJ1-1, with D possibly matching TRBD1 (6 bases). Trimming took 4 bases from V and 0 from J, leaving 13 bases between them. The CDR3 covers 15 residues. Per the germline V gene, CDR1 is SGHRS and CDR2 is YFSETQ.

This clonotype was picked up a small number of times. The chain is built from TRBV5-6 and TRBJ1-2; the D gene is possibly TRBD1 (5 bases). The germline V gene has CDR1 SGHDT and CDR2 YYEEEE. This CDR3 contains 13 residues. V lost 0 bases and J lost 9, with 12 bases in between. The CDR3 DNA follows: TGTGCCAGCAGCTTGGCCTGGGACGCTCGCTACACCTTC. It translates to CASSLAWDARYTF. The full variable domain, its missing parts supplied by reference TRBV5-6 and TRBJ1-2, is DAGVTQSPTHLIKTRGQQVTLRCSPKSGHDTVSWYQQALGQGPQFIFQYYEEEERQRGNFPDRFSGHQFPNYSSELNVNALLLGDSALYLCASSLAWDARYTFGSGTRLTVV.

There are many counts of this clonotype. The rearrangement links TRBV20-1 to TRBJ2-3; D might be TRBD2 (6 bases). The ends were cut back, 2 bases at V and 2 bases at J, with 14 bases in the middle. Germline V gene data show CDR1 as DFQATT and CDR2 as SNEGSKA (reference sequence). This CDR3 has 15 residues. The CDR3 sequence is CSARSGEADTDTQYF. In DNA form, the CDR3 reads TGCAGTGCTAGATCGGGGGAAGCGGACACAGATACGCAGTATTTT.

The CDR3 coding sequence is TGTGCCAGCAGTTACGCAGGGTTCCCCGGGGGCACAGATACGCAGTATTTT. Translating gives CASSYAGFPGGTDTQYF. The V gene is TRBV6-6, the J gene TRBJ2-3, with D possibly called TRBD1 or TRBD2 (5 bases each). Germline loops: CDR1 MNHNY, CDR2 SVGAGI (reference sequence). V dropped 2 bases and J dropped 1 base, with 16 bases sitting between them. The CDR3 totals 17 residues.

This clonotype came up many times. This rearrangement joins TRBV7-2 to TRBJ2-1; TRBD2 agrees at 8 bases. The CDR3 has 15 amino acids. Trimming cost V 5 bases and J 7 bases; bases outside gene matches: 10. CDR1 is SGHTA, CDR2 FQGNSA, per germline. As DNA, the CDR3 is TGTGCCAGCAGCAATAGCGGGACCCGAGGGAATGAGCAGTTCTTC. It yields the protein CASSNSGTRGNEQFF.

This clonotype appeared once. The chain uses TRBV2 and TRBJ1-5, with D possibly TRBD1 on 6 matching bases. There are 15 residues in the CDR3. Germline CDR1 reads SNHLY; CDR2 reads FYNNEI. Trimming cost V 10 bases and J 0 bases, with 16 bases left between them. The CDR3 coding sequence is TGTGCCACCCACCCCGGGGGCTATAGCAATCAGCCCCAGCATTTT. This translates into CATHPGGYSNQPQHF.

V is TRBV7-8 and J is TRBJ2-3; D gene unclear. The CDR3 runs 13 residues. The V end was cut by 1 base, the J end by 8 bases, with 10 bases between. Looked up from germline, CDR1 is SGHVS and CDR2 is FQNEAQ. DNA of the CDR3: TGTGCCAGCAGCTTAGACTGGCGCGGTACGCAGTATTTT. Encoded protein: CASSLDWRGTQYF.

This clonotype occurred many times. The CDR3 DNA reads TGTGCCAGCAGCGCCGGTATTTTGGGGCGCACAGATACGCAGTATTTT. As protein: CASSAGILGRTDTQYF. V gene TRBV7-9 combines with J gene TRBJ2-3; weak D call: TRBD1 (5 bases). Germline CDR1 and CDR2: SEHNR and FQNEAQ (reference sequence). V dropped 5 bases and J dropped 1 base, with 16 bases sitting between them. The CDR3 has 16 amino acids.

The sample holds a few counts of this clonotype. The genes are TRBV27 and TRBJ1-6; D unclear. This CDR3 region has 15 residues. Germline V CDR1 and CDR2: MNHEY, SMNVEV (reference sequence). Trimming left V 3 bases short and J 3 bases short, with 9 bases between. The CDR3 DNA sequence: TGTGCCAGCAGTTTTGGGGTCCACTATAATTCACCCCTCCACTTT. Protein: CASSFGVHYNSPLHF.

This clonotype appeared many times. V and J are TRBV6-1 and TRBJ2-1; weak D call: TRBD1 (6 bases). This CDR3 has 14 amino acids. CDR1 and CDR2 (germline): MNHNS, SASEGT. V was shortened by 6 bases and J by 5 bases, with 14 bases between the two germline ends. CDR3 bases: TGTGCCAGCAGGACACTACAGGGAAACAATGAGCAGTTCTTC. Amino acids: CASRTLQGNNEQFF.

The chain carries TRBV10-3 and TRBJ1-2; D may be TRBD1 (6 bases). The germline V gene encodes CDR1 ENHRY and CDR2 SYGVKD. V lost 2 bases and J 4 bases, leaving 11 bases between the germline ends. This CDR3 has 14 amino acids. The CDR3 sequence is CAISETGSGYGYTF. Here the CDR3 DNA reads TGTGCCATCAGTGAGACAGGGAGTGGCTATGGCTACACCTTC.

In this sample, this clonotype turned up a few times. The CDR3: CASSSGQAREQYF. The CDR3 DNA sequence: TGTGCCAGCAGCTCGGGACAGGCGAGGGAGCAGTACTTC. The genes are TRBV11-2 and TRBJ2-7; 8 nucleotides align to TRBD1. There are 13 residues in the CDR3. Germline CDR1 reads SGHAT; CDR2 reads FQNNGV. The V gene end was trimmed by 4 bases and the J gene end by 7 bases; junction bases not matched to a gene: 6.

The rearrangement links TRBV27 to TRBJ1-6; D is perhaps TRBD1 (5 bases). Germline V gene data show CDR1 as MNHEY and CDR2 as SMNVEV (reference sequence). The length of the CDR3 is 14 residues. V gave up 2 bases and J gave up 8 bases, with 10 bases separating them. CDR3 in amino acids: CASSLAWGDSPLHF. CDR3 DNA: TGTGCCAGCAGTTTAGCCTGGGGGGATTCACCCCTCCACTTT.

In this sample, this clonotype turned up a few times. The chain has TRBV6-8 and TRBJ1-1, with 8 nucleotides matching TRBD1. The CDR3 spans 18 residues. V lost 6 bases to trimming and J lost 0 bases; unmatched junction nucleotides: 15. Germline V gene sequence: CDR1 MNHGY, CDR2 SAAAGT. CDR3 loop: CASSRITPPGQVNTEAFF. CDR3 sequence (DNA): TGTGCCAGCAGCCGAATAACCCCGCCGGGACAGGTGAACACTGAAGCTTTCTTT.

This clonotype came up a few times. The chain carries TRBV28 and TRBJ1-1; D unresolved. V lost 6 bases, J lost 2 bases, and 4 bases lay in between. In germline, CDR1 is MDHEN, CDR2 SYDVKM. This CDR3 has 11 residues. The CDR3 is CASSINTEAFF. The CDR3 nucleotides read TGTGCCAGCAGCATTAACACTGAAGCTTTCTTT. Full variable domain (missing parts from reference TRBV28 and TRBJ1-1): DVKVTQSSRYLVKRTGEKVFLECVQDMDHENMFWYRQDPGLGLRLIYFSYDVKMKEKGDIPEGYSVSREKKERFSLILESASTNQTSMYLCASSINTEAFFGQGTRLTVV.